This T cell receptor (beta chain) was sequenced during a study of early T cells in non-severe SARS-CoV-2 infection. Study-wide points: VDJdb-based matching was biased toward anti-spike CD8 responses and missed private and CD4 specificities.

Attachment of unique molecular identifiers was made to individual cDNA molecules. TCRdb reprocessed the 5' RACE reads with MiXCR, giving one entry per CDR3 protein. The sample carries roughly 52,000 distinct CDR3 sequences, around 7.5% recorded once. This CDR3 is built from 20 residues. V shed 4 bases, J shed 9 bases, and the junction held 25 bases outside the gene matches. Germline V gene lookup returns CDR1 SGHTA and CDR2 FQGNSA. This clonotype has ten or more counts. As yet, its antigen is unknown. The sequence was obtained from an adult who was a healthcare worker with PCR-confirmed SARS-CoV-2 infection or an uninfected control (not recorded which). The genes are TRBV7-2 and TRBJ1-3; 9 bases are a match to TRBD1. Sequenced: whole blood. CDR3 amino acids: CASSSLEGIPGQGALSTIYF. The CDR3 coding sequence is TGTGCCAGCAGCTCCCTAGAGGGGATCCCGGGACAGGGAGCCCTGAGCACCATATATTTT.